This T cell receptor beta chain was recovered during a study of T-cell reconstitution after alpha-beta-depleted transplantation in children. Broader study findings: There were reportedly several hundred expanded graft clones from which alpha-beta T cells came about two months after transplant.

This sample's TCRbeta library carried unique molecular identifier barcodes. TCRdb re-derived calls from the PCR reads in MiXCR, one entry per CDR3 protein. This repertoire shows 800,000 to 1,000,000 distinct CDR3 sequences, about 26% found once; its top ten account for about 28%. On this clonotype: Its antigen is still unknown.

The starting material was PBMCs, mostly from graft donor cells, obtained 360 days after TCRalphabeta/CD19-depleted stem cell transplant. The source of this sequence is a boy under two years old who had a stem cell transplant for SCID, so the T cells may come from the graft donor.

The CDR3 bases are TGTGCCACCAGCAGTCCGTCCCCGGGAACTCAGTACTTC. Amino acids: CATSSPSPGTQYF. V and J are TRBV15 and TRBJ2-7; D is possibly TRBD2 (5 bases). Trimming removed 3 bases from V and 10 bases from J, with 16 bases in between. The CDR3 runs 13 residues. Germline V gives CDR1 LNHNV, CDR2 YYDKDF (reference sequence). Together with reference TRBV15 and TRBJ2-7, the CDR3 gives the full variable domain: DAMVIQNPRYQVTQFGKPVTLSCSQTLNHNVMYWYQQKSSQAPKLLFHYYDKDFNNEADTPDNFQSRRPNTSFCFLDIRSPGLGDTAMYLCATSSPSPGTQYFGPGTRLTVT.